These 27 T cell receptor beta chains came from one sample sequenced in a study of PD-1 blockade in classical Hodgkin lymphoma. Sequencing used immunoSEQ multiplex PCR; TCRdb keeps in-frame clones, though not all of them. The sample carries more than 40,000 clones, around 76% recorded once. Relapse after autologous stem cell transplantation occurred in every patient, and brentuximab vedotin exposure varied. Sequencing was performed on peripheral blood mononuclear cells (PBMCs), taken before the second cycle of nivolumab. These receptors were obtained from a human donor with classical Hodgkin lymphoma.

This rearrangement joins TRBV11-3 to TRBJ2-6, with D maybe TRBD1 (6 bases). CDR1 is SGHNT and CDR2 is YENEEA in the germline V gene. Trimming took off 5 bases at V and 4 bases at J, with 12 bases between the two ends. The CDR3 has 15 residues. The CDR3 spells CASSPRGPGANVLTF. CDR3 bases: TGTGCCAGCAGCCCCAGGGGCCCGGGGGCCAACGTCCTGACTTTC. The full variable domain, completed using reference TRBV11-3 and TRBJ2-6, is EAGVVQSPRYKIIEKKQPVAFWCNPISGHNTLYWYLQNLGQGPELLIRYENEEAVDDSQLPKDRFSAERLKGVDSTLKIQPAELGDSAVYLCASSPRGPGANVLTFGAGSRLTVL.

The J gene is TRBJ2-4, the V gene TRBV7-6; 13 nucleotides align to TRBD2. Unmatched junction bases numbered 8, after V lost 3 bases and J lost 3 bases. From germline, CDR1 is SGHVS and CDR2 FNYEAQ. CDR3 size: 18 residues. CDR3 DNA sequence: TGTGCCAGCAGCTTGGGGACTAGCGGGGAGGAGGGCAAAAACATTCAGTACTTC. Encoded protein: CASSLGTSGEEGKNIQYF.

This chain uses TRBV7-6 with TRBJ2-5; D is perhaps TRBD2 (5 bases). V was pared by 1 base and J by 1 base, with 10 bases between. This CDR3 is built from 15 residues. Germline assignment: CDR1 SGHVS and CDR2 FNYEAQ. The CDR3 nucleotides read TGTGCCAGCAGCTTAGGGGGAGAGGCCCAAGAGACCCAGTACTTC. Its protein product is CASSLGGEAQETQYF.

CDR3 loop: CASSPLSGEQYF. CDR3 DNA: TGTGCCAGCAGCCCCCTCTCCGGCGAGCAGTACTTC. The rearrangement links TRBV5-4 to TRBJ2-5; no firm D call. With the DNA end fitting TRBJ2-7 better, the J assignment may be wrong. CDR3 size: 12 residues. CDR1 SGHNT and CDR2 YYREEE come from the germline V gene (reference sequence).

This chain links TRBV7-9 with TRBJ1-3; no clear D. V lost 5 bases and J lost 4, with 24 bases in between. This CDR3 comprises 18 residues. Germline CDR1 is SEHNR and CDR2 is FQNEAQ (reference sequence). The DNA of the CDR3 is TGTGCCAGCAGCACTACGGAGGCGAACAAATTGGGCGGAAACACCATATATTTT. Its protein product is CASSTTEANKLGGNTIYF. Full variable domain (remainder filled in from reference TRBV7-9 and TRBJ1-3): DTGVSQNPRHKITKRGQNVTFRCDPISEHNRLYWYRQTLGQGPEFLTYFQNEAQLEKSRLLSDRFSAERPKGSFSTLEIQRTEQGDSAMYLCASSTTEANKLGGNTIYFGEGSWLTVV.

This rearrangement joins TRBV7-2 to TRBJ1-5; 7 nucleotides line up with TRBD1. The CDR3 covers 14 residues. V dropped 3 bases and J dropped 6; count of bases not matched to a gene: 5. The V gene's germline CDR1 is SGHTA and CDR2 FQGNSA. CDR3 nucleotides: TGTGCCAGCAGCTTTTATTCAGGGGGTCAGCCCCAGCATTTT. It is translated as CASSFYSGGQPQHF.

This clone has just one count. V and J are TRBV5-1 and TRBJ2-5; D gene unclear. The CDR3 spans 11 residues. V was shortened by 4 bases and J by 5 bases, with 6 bases between the two germline ends. Per germline, CDR1 SGHRS and CDR2 YFSETQ. DNA of the CDR3: TGCGCCAGCAGCCCGGATGAGACCCAGTACTTC. Protein sequence: CASSPDETQYF. The full variable domain, in which reference TRBV5-1 and TRBJ2-5 provide the parts outside the CDR3, is KAGVTQTPRYLIKTRGQQVTLSCSPISGHRSVSWYQQTPGQGLQFLFEYFSETQRNKGNFPGRFSGRQFSNSRSEMNVSTLELGDSALYLCASSPDETQYFGPGTRLLVL.

The chain carries TRBV7-9 and TRBJ2-5; D perhaps matches TRBD1 (6 bases). This CDR3 has 14 amino acids. The germline V and J ends were trimmed by 4 bases and 0 bases, with 9 bases remaining between them. Germline V CDR1 and CDR2: SEHNR, FQNEAQ (reference sequence). The CDR3 is CASSSWDNQETQYF. The DNA of the CDR3 is TGTGCCAGCAGCTCGTGGGACAACCAAGAGACCCAGTACTTC.

This chain connects TRBV4-2 to TRBJ2-3; the D gene is possibly TRBD2 (7 bases). Trimming removed 2 bases at V and 1 base at J, with 13 bases between. The CDR3 loop spans 16 amino acids. Germline V gene lookup returns CDR1 LGHNA and CDR2 YNFKEQ. The CDR3 spells CASSQRGGWGTDTQYF. In nucleotides, the CDR3 is TGTGCCAGCAGCCAACGCGGGGGCTGGGGCACAGATACGCAGTATTTT.

The chain uses TRBV2 and TRBJ2-7, with D perhaps matching TRBD1 (5 bases). Trimming removed 4 bases at V and 2 bases at J, with 9 bases between. The CDR3 extends over 13 amino acids. Germline-derived CDR1 and CDR2 are SNHLY and FYNNEI. The CDR3 reads CASSGGTPYEQYF. DNA for the CDR3: TGTGCCAGCAGTGGGGGCACGCCCTACGAGCAGTACTTC.

The gene calls are TRBV18 and TRBJ2-5; no clear D gene. In germline, CDR1 is KGHSH, CDR2 LQKENI. The CDR3 sequence is 14 residues long. V was clipped by 3 bases and J by 5 bases, with 13 bases between them. The CDR3 nucleotides read TGTGCCAGCTCACCTAGTTTCAGTCGGGAGACCCAGTACTTC. Translated, it gives CASSPSFSRETQYF.

The gene calls are TRBV4-1 and TRBJ1-6; no definite D call. Germline V lookup: CDR1 MGHRA, CDR2 YSYEKL. Deletions cut 2 bases from V and 7 bases from J, with 15 bases between. The CDR3 spans 16 residues. The CDR3 DNA sequence: TGCGCCAGCAGCCAACGCAGGACGAGCGCAAATTCACCCCTCCACTTT. Its translation is CASSQRRTSANSPLHF.

This chain joins TRBV7-3 and TRBJ1-1; no clear D gene. This CDR3 has 15 amino acids. The V gene lost 5 bases and the J gene lost 1 base, with 14 bases spanning the gap. The germline gives CDR1 SGHTA, CDR2 FQGTGA. DNA of the CDR3: TGTGCCAGCAGCATAAACACAGCGAGGAACACTGAAGCTTTCTTT. It yields the protein CASSINTARNTEAFF.

The CDR3 DNA sequence: TGCGCCAGCAGCGTTCGGAACCCCAGAGAGACCCAGTACTTC. Encoded protein: CASSVRNPRETQYF. The V and J genes are TRBV5-1 and TRBJ2-5; no definite D call. Trimming left V 4 bases short and J 4 bases short, with 14 bases between. This CDR3 comprises 14 residues. CDR1 and CDR2 (germline): SGHRS, YFSETQ.

The chain uses TRBV18 and TRBJ2-3; a weak D match, TRBD2 (7 bases). From germline, CDR1 is KGHSH and CDR2 LQKENI. The V and J ends lost 2 bases and 2 bases respectively, with 11 bases between them. The CDR3 sequence is 15 residues long. CDR3 protein: CASSPGRGHTDTQYF. As DNA, the CDR3 is TGTGCCAGCTCACCAGGGCGGGGGCACACAGATACGCAGTATTTT. Variable domain in full (rest from reference TRBV18 and TRBJ2-3): NAGVMQNPRHLVRRRGQEARLRCSPMKGHSHVYWYRQLPEEGLKFMVYLQKENIIDESGMPKERFSAEFPKEGPSILRIQQVVRGDSAAYFCASSPGRGHTDTQYFGPGTRLTVL.

This clone has only a few counts. The chain joins TRBV7-2 to TRBJ2-7; tentative D call: TRBD2 (5 bases). The V gene lost 5 bases and the J gene lost 2 bases, with 10 bases spanning the gap. Germline V gene data show CDR1 as SGHTA and CDR2 as FQGNSA. The CDR3 is 13 residues long. Here the CDR3 reads CASSPVGAYEQYF. The CDR3 DNA reads TGTGCCAGCAGCCCCGTCGGGGCCTACGAGCAGTACTTC.

This chain connects TRBV5-1 to TRBJ2-1; no definite D call. Germline CDR1 reads SGHRS; CDR2 reads YFSETQ. This CDR3 is 14 amino acids long. The germline V and J ends were trimmed by 5 bases and 1 base, with 10 bases remaining between them. CDR3 DNA: TGCGCCAGCAGTGGTGTGAGATCCTACAATGAGCAGTTCTTC. Translating gives CASSGVRSYNEQFF.

The chain is built from TRBV28 and TRBJ2-7; 9 positions match TRBD2. The CDR3 consists of 19 residues. Germline V CDR1 and CDR2: MDHEN, SYDVKM. Trimming took 2 bases from V and 0 from J; bases not matched to a gene: 14. CDR3 amino acids: CASSLPPPGSGRSSYEQYF. Here the CDR3 DNA reads TGTGCCAGCAGTTTACCCCCCCCCGGGAGCGGGAGGAGCTCCTACGAGCAGTACTTC.

This chain links TRBV4-3 with TRBJ2-1; TRBD2 agrees at 13 bases. Germline loops: CDR1 LGHNA, CDR2 YSLEER. This CDR3 is 17 amino acids long. J gave up 7 bases and V 4 bases, and 10 bases lay outside the gene matches. CDR3 sequence reads: CASSLTSGRGGGNEQFF. The CDR3 coding sequence is TGCGCCAGCAGCCTCACTAGCGGGAGGGGGGGCGGTAATGAGCAGTTCTTC.

This rearrangement joins TRBV7-2 to TRBJ2-7; TRBD2 aligns across 9 bases. The CDR3 runs to 15 residues. CDR1 SGHTA and CDR2 FQGNSA come from the germline V gene. V was clipped by 1 base and J by 0 bases; unmatched bases: 1. The DNA of the CDR3 is TGTGCCAGCAGCTTAGTAGCGGGAGTCTCCTACGAGCAGTACTTC. This gives the protein CASSLVAGVSYEQYF.

The chain joins TRBV5-6 to TRBJ2-7; D may be TRBD1 (6 bases). The germline gives CDR1 SGHDT, CDR2 YYEEEE. V was cut by 2 bases and J by 3 bases, with 9 bases left in between. CDR3 length equals 13 residues. The CDR3 DNA reads TGTGCCAGCAGCTTTACAGGGCACTACGAGCAGTACTTC. This encodes CASSFTGHYEQYF.

CDR3 in amino acids: CASSLVGSNQPQHF. CDR3 coding DNA: TGTGCCAGCAGTTTGGTGGGAAGCAATCAGCCCCAGCATTTT. This rearrangement joins TRBV28 to TRBJ1-5; unclear D gene. The CDR3 spans 14 residues. The ends were cut back, 3 bases at V and 1 base at J, with 7 bases in the middle. Germline CDR1 and CDR2: MDHEN and SYDVKM.

The rearrangement links TRBV7-2 to TRBJ2-4; 11 positions match TRBD2. Germline CDR1 is SGHTA and CDR2 is FQGNSA. The CDR3 consists of 17 residues. V shed 5 bases and J 2 bases; nucleotides not matched to a gene: 8. CDR3 nucleotides: TGTGCCAGCAGCGACACTAGCGGGGGTGTCTCCAAAAACATTCAGTACTTC. Translating gives CASSDTSGGVSKNIQYF.

The chain carries TRBV27 and TRBJ2-2; D remains ambiguous. Germline V gene data show CDR1 as MNHEY and CDR2 as SMNVEV (reference sequence). There are 16 residues in the CDR3. V lost 2 bases and J 5 bases, leaving 15 bases between the germline ends. CDR3 protein: CASSLVFPQRTGELFF. DNA of the CDR3: TGTGCCAGCAGTTTAGTCTTCCCCCAGAGGACCGGGGAGCTGTTTTTT.

The chain uses TRBV30 and TRBJ1-2, with 7 bases matching TRBD1. The CDR3 is 13 residues long. Looked up from germline, CDR1 is GTSNPN and CDR2 is SVGIG (reference sequence). Losses at the gene ends were 7 bases for V and 6 bases for J; bases not matched to a gene: 11. In DNA, the CDR3 is TGTGCCTTACGGGACAGAAGGGGTCATGGCTACACCTTC. Its protein is CALRDRRGHGYTF.

V gene TRBV10-3 combines with J gene TRBJ2-3; 7 nucleotides agree with TRBD2. The CDR3 has 14 amino acids. With 4 bases clipped from V and 3 bases from J, the junction kept 4 bases outside the gene matches. The V gene's germline CDR1 is ENHRY and CDR2 SYGVKD. CDR3 DNA: TGTGCCATCAGTGGCGGGAGTATGACAGATACGCAGTATTTT. Translation: CAISGGSMTDTQYF.

V usage is TRBV30 and J usage is TRBJ1-5; perhaps TRBD1 as D (5 bases). CDR3 length: 14 amino acids. Trimming stripped 1 base from V and 4 bases from J, with 11 bases between. From germline, CDR1 is GTSNPN and CDR2 SVGIG (reference sequence). This chain's CDR3 is CAWSEGLGNQPQHF. As DNA, the CDR3 is TGTGCCTGGAGTGAGGGGTTAGGTAATCAGCCCCAGCATTTT.